This entry describes one T cell receptor beta chain. Its antigen is unknown. The table came from immunoSEQ multiplex PCR; TCRdb's copy has only in-frame clones and leaves some out. The repertoire holds 15,000 to 20,000 clones, with about 90% as singletons. The data were obtained in a study of T cell clonotyping in hematopoietic cell transplantation. General study points: Without cell sorting, CD4 versus CD8 contributions remain unresolved. Pathologically expanded recipient clonotypes increased progressively from day 30 to day 180 as diversity fell. Few recipient clonotypes overlapped donors; over 95% were de novo at given depth.

V was clipped by 2 bases and J by 1 base, with 8 bases between them. Germline V gene sequence: CDR1 MNHEY, CDR2 SVGAGI. This CDR3 has 14 amino acids. This TCR came from a man aged 35-49 years in good health. Some clones in this sample may be carry-over from other donors' samples. The specimen sequenced was peripheral blood mononuclear cells. The chain links TRBV6-5 to TRBJ2-5; D is uncertain. CDR3: CASSYGRRQETQYF. The CDR3 DNA is TGTGCCAGCAGTTACGGCCGACGCCAAGAGACCCAGTACTTC.